Each of the 26 T cell receptor beta chains below was sequenced from the same sample in a study of T-cell reconstitution after alpha-beta-depleted transplantation in children. Using unique molecular identifiers, the investigators prepared the TCRbeta library. TCRdb reprocessed the PCR reads with MiXCR, giving one entry per CDR3 protein. The sample records roughly 610,000 distinct CDR3 sequences, roughly 10% being singletons. The sequences come from PBMCs from the stem cell graft donor, collected from the stem cell graft. Receptor source: a human donor who donated a stem cell graft to a child with acute myeloid leukemia.

The gene calls are TRBV7-3 and TRBJ2-1; D uncertain. Germline V gives CDR1 SGHTA, CDR2 FQGTGA. V dropped 4 bases and J dropped 8 bases, with 6 bases sitting between them. The CDR3 extends over 11 amino acids. CDR3 DNA sequence: TGTGCCAGCAGCTCTCAGCATGAGCAGTTCTTC. Translated: CASSSQHEQFF.

The chain uses TRBV29-1 and TRBJ2-1; 9 bases agree with TRBD1. Germline lookup yields CDR1 SQVTM and CDR2 ANQGSEA. V shed 3 bases, J shed 6 bases, and the junction held 6 bases outside the gene matches. This CDR3 comprises 14 residues. In DNA form, the CDR3 reads TGCAGCGTTGATGGGACAGGGAACTTCAATGAGCAGTTCTTC. Residues: CSVDGTGNFNEQFF.

This clonotype has a count of ten or more. This rearrangement joins TRBV20-1 to TRBJ2-2, with a weak D call TRBD2 (5 bases). The V and J ends lost 5 bases and 3 bases respectively, with 13 bases between them. The V gene's germline CDR1 is DFQATT and CDR2 SNEGSKA (reference sequence). This CDR3 comprises 14 residues. DNA for the CDR3: TGCAGTGCTCTAGGGATCGGGGACACCGGGGAGCTGTTTTTT. It translates to CSALGIGDTGELFF.

With regard to this clonotype: This may be a read error, as it is one base from a much larger clone. V is TRBV12-3 or TRBV12-4 and J is TRBJ2-4; a possible D gene is TRBD1 (6 bases). CDR3 size: 13 residues. DNA for the CDR3: TGTGCCACCCTGCAGGGGAGCAAAAACATTCAGTGCTTC. Amino acids: CATLQGSKNIQCF.

This chain connects TRBV7-9 to TRBJ1-1; D unclear. CDR1 is SEHNR, CDR2 FQNEAQ, per germline (reference sequence). The CDR3 extends over 13 amino acids. Trimming cost V 3 bases and J 5 bases, with 10 bases left between them. The DNA of the CDR3 is TGTGCCAGCAGCTTGTCTACGGAGACTGAAGCTTTCTTT. This gives the protein CASSLSTETEAFF.

This clonotype showed up just a few times. The chain joins TRBV7-8 to TRBJ2-5; D is perhaps TRBD2 (6 bases). The CDR3 covers 14 residues. CDR1 is SGHVS and CDR2 is FQNEAQ in the germline V gene. V was pared by 5 bases and J by 1 base, with 11 bases between. The CDR3 sequence is CASSATRVQETQYF. CDR3 bases: TGTGCCAGCAGCGCGACTAGGGTCCAAGAGACCCAGTACTTC. Together with reference TRBV7-8 and TRBJ2-5, the CDR3 gives the full variable domain: GAGVSQSPRYKVAKRGQDVALRCDPISGHVSLFWYQQALGQGPEFLTYFQNEAQLDKSGLPSDRFFAERPEGSVSTLKIQRTQQEDSAVYLCASSATRVQETQYFGPGTRLLVL.

Comment on this clonotype: Since a much larger clone is just one base distant, this may be a read error. This chain joins TRBV20-1 and TRBJ2-5; D is uncertain. The CDR3 covers 11 residues. The V gene's germline CDR1 is DFQATT and CDR2 SNEGSKA (reference sequence). Trimming removed 4 bases from V and 1 base from J, with 4 bases in between. The CDR3 DNA sequence: TGCAGTGCTACCGCCCAAGAGACCCAGTACTTC. Translating it yields CSATAQETQYF.

This chain links TRBV20-1 with TRBJ2-5, with TRBD2 matching 13 bases. Losses at the gene ends were 6 bases for V and 5 bases for J; bases not matched to a gene: 12. CDR3 length: 16 amino acids. Germline V gene data show CDR1 as DFQATT and CDR2 as SNEGSKA (reference sequence). CDR3 protein: CSAPSLAGGPWETQYF. The CDR3 DNA reads as TGCAGTGCCCCTTCACTAGCGGGAGGGCCTTGGGAGACCCAGTACTTC.

Many counts were recorded for this clonotype. The CDR3 nucleotides are TGCGCCAGCAGCTTGGTAGGGGACACTGAAGCTTTCTTT. Protein sequence: CASSLVGDTEAFF. The chain employs TRBV5-1 and TRBJ1-1; a weak D match, TRBD1 (5 bases). V was trimmed by 0 bases and J by 3 bases, leaving 6 bases between them. The CDR3 is made up of 13 amino acids. Per the germline V gene, CDR1 is SGHRS and CDR2 is YFSETQ.

This clonotype was found many times. The chain is built from TRBV20-1 and TRBJ2-5; D unresolved. The germline gives CDR1 DFQATT, CDR2 SNEGSKA (reference sequence). The CDR3 loop spans 12 amino acids. With 1 base removed from V and 2 bases from J, the gap between germline ends came to 5 bases. For the CDR3, the DNA is TGCAGTGCTAGAGTCCAGCAAGAGACCCAGTACTTC. Translating gives CSARVQQETQYF.

V is TRBV28 and J is TRBJ2-3, with TRBD2 matching over 7 bases. Germline-derived CDR1 and CDR2 are MDHEN and SYDVKM. The CDR3 length is 16 residues. With V trimmed by 4 bases and J by 0 bases, 7 bases remained unmatched. The CDR3 is CASSSWGGESTDTQYF. The CDR3 DNA reads as TGTGCCAGCAGTTCTTGGGGGGGGGAAAGCACAGATACGCAGTATTTT. Full variable domain (rest looked up from reference TRBV28 and TRBJ2-3): DVKVTQSSRYLVKRTGEKVFLECVQDMDHENMFWYRQDPGLGLRLIYFSYDVKMKEKGDIPEGYSVSREKKERFSLILESASTNQTSMYLCASSSWGGESTDTQYFGPGTRLTVL.

In this sample, this clonotype turned up many times. The chain joins TRBV15 to TRBJ2-3; D gene unclear. The length of the CDR3 is 13 residues. V lost 7 bases to trimming and J lost 1 base, with 9 bases between them. Per the germline V gene, CDR1 is LNHNV and CDR2 is YYDKDF (reference sequence). CDR3 coding DNA: TGTGCCACCACCGTGGGCGGCACAGATACGCAGTATTTT. Its protein is CATTVGGTDTQYF.

The rearrangement joins TRBV6-2 or TRBV6-3 to TRBJ2-3; D is ambiguous. Germline V gene lookup returns CDR1 MNHEY and CDR2 SVGEGT. The CDR3 has 14 residues. The V gene lost 5 bases and the J gene lost 3 bases, with 12 bases spanning the gap. CDR3 in DNA: TGTGCCAGCAGTGGGATGGTGGCGACAGATACGCAGTATTTT. Protein product: CASSGMVATDTQYF.

This clonotype was recorded many times. The chain links TRBV7-9 to TRBJ2-7; no clear D. The ends were cut back, 5 bases at V and 9 bases at J, with 14 bases in the middle. The CDR3 is 12 residues long. Germline V gives CDR1 SEHNR, CDR2 FQNEAQ (reference sequence). This CDR3 reads CASSLDGLGQYF. CDR3 DNA sequence: TGTGCCAGCAGCCTGGACGGGTTAGGGCAGTACTTC.

In its sample, this clonotype was seen a few times. The J gene is TRBJ2-1, the V gene TRBV5-1; 8 nucleotides align to TRBD1. The CDR3 is 16 amino acids. V shed 1 base and J 5 bases; nucleotides not matched to a gene: 8. Germline lookup yields CDR1 SGHRS and CDR2 YFSETQ. For the CDR3, the DNA is TGCGCCAGCAGCTTGAAACTACAGGGGGTGAACAATGAGCAGTTCTTC. This gives the protein CASSLKLQGVNNEQFF.

This clonotype has at least ten counts. The chain combines TRBV27 with TRBJ2-4, with TRBD1 identical over 9 bases. CDR3 size: 15 residues. CDR1 is MNHEY, CDR2 SMNVEV, per germline (reference sequence). V lost 0 bases, J lost 6 bases, and 3 bases stayed unmatched. The CDR3 sequence: CASSLSGQGSNIQYF. The CDR3 DNA reads as TGTGCCAGCAGTTTATCGGGACAGGGTTCAAACATTCAGTACTTC.

This clonotype showed up many times. This chain joins TRBV20-1 and TRBJ2-2; D might be TRBD2 (6 bases). CDR1 and CDR2 (germline): DFQATT, SNEGSKA (reference sequence). V was shortened by 0 bases and J by 1 base, with 12 bases between the two germline ends. The CDR3 contains 16 residues. CDR3 nucleotides: TGCAGTGCTAGAGATCGGGACGGGAGGAACACCGGGGAGCTGTTTTTT. Its translation is CSARDRDGRNTGELFF.

The chain carries TRBV15 and TRBJ2-4, with D perhaps matching TRBD1 (6 bases). V lost 5 bases to trimming and J lost 5 bases, with 13 bases between them. Germline-derived CDR1 and CDR2 are LNHNV and YYDKDF (reference sequence). CDR3 length: 14 residues. The CDR3 sequence is CATSLQGRENIQYF. The CDR3 DNA reads TGTGCCACCAGCTTACAGGGTCGGGAAAACATTCAGTACTTC.

This clonotype was recorded many times. J is TRBJ2-3 and V is TRBV9; TRBD2 aligns across 9 bases. V shed 0 bases, J shed 2 bases, and the junction held 1 base outside the gene matches. This CDR3 region has 15 residues. Germline V lookup: CDR1 SGDLS, CDR2 YYNGEE. The CDR3 is CASSVGGLATDTQYF. For the CDR3, the DNA is TGTGCCAGCAGCGTAGGGGGACTAGCCACAGATACGCAGTATTTT.

This clonotype appeared many times. This chain uses TRBV12-3 or TRBV12-4 with TRBJ2-5; a weak D match, TRBD2 (6 bases). The length of the CDR3 is 15 residues. V was cut by 5 bases and J by 1 base, with 14 bases left in between. This chain's CDR3 is CASSPRGAIQETQYF. The CDR3 DNA is TGTGCCAGCAGTCCCCGCGGGGCGATCCAAGAGACCCAGTACTTC.

This clonotype has at least ten counts. The chain carries TRBV6-5 and TRBJ2-1; D may correspond to TRBD1 or TRBD2 (5 bases each). From germline, CDR1 is MNHEY and CDR2 SVGAGI. The CDR3 sequence is 15 residues long. Trimming stripped 0 bases from V and 8 bases from J, with 14 bases between. The DNA of the CDR3 is TGTGCCAGCAGTTACTCGATGGTCCGAGGGGATGAGCAGTTCTTC. Translating it yields CASSYSMVRGDEQFF.

The genes are TRBV29-1 and TRBJ1-2, with D tentatively TRBD1 (5 bases). The CDR3 sequence is 15 residues long. Germline values: CDR1 SQVTM, CDR2 ANQGSEA. The V and J ends lost 4 bases and 4 bases respectively, with 19 bases between them. The CDR3 sequence is CSVVGGGTDVYGYTF. CDR3 bases: TGCAGCGTTGTGGGGGGTGGGACGGATGTCTATGGCTACACCTTC. The full variable domain, with the rest looked up from reference TRBV29-1 and TRBJ1-2, is SAVISQKPSRDICQRGTSLTIQCQVDSQVTMMFWYRQQPGQSLTLIATANQGSEATYESGFVIDKFPISRPNLTFSTLTVSNMSPEDSSIYLCSVVGGGTDVYGYTFGSGTRLTVV.

About this clonotype itself: This may stem from a read error, because a much larger clone lies one nucleotide away. CDR3 residues: CASSWTSGRTDTQYF. CDR3 nucleotide sequence: TGTGCCAGCAGTTGGACTAGCGGGAGGACAGATACGCAGTATTTT. The V gene is TRBV6-2 or TRBV6-3, the J gene TRBJ2-3, with 14 bases fitting TRBD2. The germline CDR1 and CDR2 sequences are MNHEY and SVGEGT. CDR3 length equals 15 residues. With V trimmed by 4 bases and J by 3 bases, 0 bases remained unmatched.

The rearrangement joins TRBV6-1 to TRBJ2-3; D not certain. This CDR3 has 14 residues. Germline V gene lookup returns CDR1 MNHNS and CDR2 SASEGT. Trimming took off 3 bases at V and 2 bases at J, with 9 bases between the two ends. The CDR3 nucleotides read TGTGCCAGCAGTGACGGCGCAAACACAGATACGCAGTATTTT. Translating it yields CASSDGANTDTQYF.

This chain uses TRBV9 with TRBJ2-7; TRBD2 might be the D (7 bases). Germline-derived CDR1 and CDR2 are SGDLS and YYNGEE. CDR3 length equals 16 residues. Trimming took 3 bases from V and 3 from J, leaving 19 bases between them. The CDR3 region is CASSDPGGGGNYEQYF. Written as DNA, the CDR3 is TGTGCCAGCAGCGACCCTGGGGGAGGGGGGAACTACGAGCAGTACTTC.

This clonotype appeared a few times. The chain is built from TRBV20-1 and TRBJ2-4; 8 bases agree with TRBD2. The length of the CDR3 is 13 residues. Germline loops: CDR1 DFQATT, CDR2 SNEGSKA (reference sequence). The ends lost 3 bases at V and 3 bases at J; junction bases unmatched: 1. DNA of the CDR3: TGCAGTGCTAGCGGGACTAGCAAAAACATTCAGTACTTC. Protein product: CSASGTSKNIQYF.